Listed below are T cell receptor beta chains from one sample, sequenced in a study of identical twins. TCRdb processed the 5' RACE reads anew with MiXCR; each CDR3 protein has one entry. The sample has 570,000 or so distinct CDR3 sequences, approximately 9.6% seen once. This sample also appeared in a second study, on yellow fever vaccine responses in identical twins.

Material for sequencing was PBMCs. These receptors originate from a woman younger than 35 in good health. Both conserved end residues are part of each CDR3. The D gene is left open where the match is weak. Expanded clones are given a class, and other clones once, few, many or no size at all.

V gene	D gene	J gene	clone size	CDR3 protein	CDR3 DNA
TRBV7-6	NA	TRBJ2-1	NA	CASSPPPGQGGEQFF	TGTGCCAGCAGCCCCCCTCCAGGGCAGGGGGGTGAGCAGTTCTTC
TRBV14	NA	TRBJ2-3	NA	CASSQGLGYRMRDTQYF	TGTGCCAGCAGCCAAGGGTTGGGATACCGGATGAGAGATACGCAGTATTTT
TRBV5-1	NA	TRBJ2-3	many	CASSKELSTDTQYF	TGCGCCAGCAGCAAGGAGTTGAGCACAGATACGCAGTATTTT
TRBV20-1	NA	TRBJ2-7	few	CSASPWESSYEQYF	TGCAGTGCCAGCCCTTGGGAGAGCTCCTACGAGCAGTACTTC
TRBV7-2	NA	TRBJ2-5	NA	CASSLDTATETQYF	TGTGCCAGCAGCTTAGATACCGCGACGGAGACCCAGTACTTC
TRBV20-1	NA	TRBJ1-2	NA	CSALLPLAGGYTF	TGCAGTGCGCTCCTCCCATTAGCGGGGGGCTACACCTTC
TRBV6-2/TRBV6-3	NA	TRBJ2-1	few	CASILPGGNEQFF	TGTGCCAGCATCCTGCCAGGTGGGAATGAGCAGTTCTTC
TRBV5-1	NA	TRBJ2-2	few	CASSYPKDLNTGELFF	TGCGCCAGCAGCTACCCGAAGGACTTGAACACCGGGGAGCTGTTTTTT
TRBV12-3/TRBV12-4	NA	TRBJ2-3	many	CASSLDRQSTDTQYF	TGTGCCAGCAGTTTAGATCGCCAGAGCACAGATACGCAGTATTTT
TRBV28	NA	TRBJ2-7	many	CASSPDAKTPNAHEQYF	TGTGCCAGCAGTCCAGACGCCAAAACTCCCAATGCCCACGAGCAGTACTTC
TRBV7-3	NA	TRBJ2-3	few	CASSLGPPDTQYF	TGTGCCAGCAGCCTTGGACCACCAGATACGCAGTATTTT
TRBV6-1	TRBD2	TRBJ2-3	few	CASSPEREGQVDTQYF	TGTGCCAGCAGCCCTGAGCGGGAGGGCCAGGTAGATACGCAGTATTTT
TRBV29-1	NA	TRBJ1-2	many	CSVEYQSNYGYTF	TGCAGCGTTGAGTATCAGTCTAACTATGGCTACACCTTC
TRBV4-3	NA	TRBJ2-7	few	CASSQGRGIYEQYF	TGCGCCAGCAGCCAAGGCAGGGGCATCTACGAGCAGTACTTC
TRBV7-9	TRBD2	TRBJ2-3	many	CASRLAGVRDTQYF	TGTGCCAGCAGATTAGCGGGAGTGAGAGATACGCAGTATTTT
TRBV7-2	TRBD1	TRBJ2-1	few	CASSSGTGEQFF	TGTGCCAGCAGCTCGGGGACAGGTGAGCAGTTCTTC